This T cell receptor beta chain originates from a study of T cells after posttransplantation cyclophosphamide. Study observations and caveats: Donor CD8+ memory clones often dominated recipient blood repertoires at later times. Tissue-infiltrating T cells from skin or gut overlapped little with blood T cells. Recipient CMV seropositivity and CMV reactivation strongly tracked TRB clonality.

Profiling relied on immunoSEQ multiplex PCR, and the TCRdb table lists in-frame clones only, not all of them. The data contain about 32,000 clones, roughly 90% of them singletons. As regards this clone: The target antigen is unknown.

Germline CDR1 is SGDLS and CDR2 is YYNGEE. The CDR3 runs to 19 residues. Trimming pared 4 bases from V and 0 bases from J, leaving 20 bases between. The specimen sequenced was PBMCs. The receptor was derived from a woman aged 40 to 49 with a blood cancer, CMV-positive, and with a related stem cell donor. This rearrangement joins TRBV9 to TRBJ1-6, with D possibly being TRBD1 (6 bases). DNA of the CDR3: TGTGCCAGCAGCTCCATTCAAGGGGTGGGGGCCTCCTATAATTCACCCCTCCACTTT. It encodes CASSSIQGVGASYNSPLHF.